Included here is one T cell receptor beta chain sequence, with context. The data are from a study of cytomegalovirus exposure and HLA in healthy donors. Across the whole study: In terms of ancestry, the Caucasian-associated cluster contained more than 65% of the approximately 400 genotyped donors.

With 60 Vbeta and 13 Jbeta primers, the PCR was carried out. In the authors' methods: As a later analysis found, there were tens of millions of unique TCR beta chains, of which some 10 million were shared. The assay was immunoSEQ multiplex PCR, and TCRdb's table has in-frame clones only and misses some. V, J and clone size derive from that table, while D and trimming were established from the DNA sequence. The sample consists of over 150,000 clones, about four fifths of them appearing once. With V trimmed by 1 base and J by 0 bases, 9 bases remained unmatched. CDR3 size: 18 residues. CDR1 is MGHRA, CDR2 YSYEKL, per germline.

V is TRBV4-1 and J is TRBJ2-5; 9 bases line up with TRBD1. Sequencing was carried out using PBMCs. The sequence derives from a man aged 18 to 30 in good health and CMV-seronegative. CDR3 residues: CASSQVGTGGPYQETQYF. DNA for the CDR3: TGCGCCAGCAGCCAAGTCGGCACAGGGGGCCCGTACCAAGAGACCCAGTACTTC.